This TCR beta chain was found in a study of cytomegalovirus exposure and HLA in healthy donors (dated by TCRdb to between 2016 and 2019). The study in broad terms: An earlier analysis of approximately 640 of the donors reported about 250 Gb of sequence data and some 100 million unique TCR beta sequences from around 200 million T cells. Roughly five DR-DQ haplotypes were handled as single units for association and clustering because linkage in the cohort was strong. Among the 398 genotyped donors, around 81% belonged to the genetic ancestry cluster associated with self-reported Caucasian donors. The study aimed to test whether signatures of past pathogen exposure could be identified by cataloging public T cell receptors. A later genetic analysis took genome-wide SNP genotypes for about 55% of the roughly 700 donors and used that subset as a discovery cohort. In a later analysis, previously published TCR beta repertoires from 500 to 750 donors were re-analyzed and high-resolution HLA genotyping was added so that TCR occurrence patterns could be studied. In the later analysis, no new phenotypic data were used to find candidate immune exposures; instead, reliance was placed on TCR beta sequences and their occurrence across donors. An earlier analysis of a few hundred of the donors applied high-throughput TCR beta sequencing to assess whether each TCR beta V gene segment acted as functional or pseudogenic. High-throughput TCR immunosequencing, statistical association of individual TCRs with disease status, and machine learning were combined to predict cytomegalovirus infection status. Both class I and class II loci were covered by HLA typing, at four-digit resolution. Donor age, sex, ethnicity and CMV serostatus were compiled alongside the repertoire data. Among about 360 genotyped donors of the cohort, an average of 235,054 unique TCR beta nucleotide sequences were sequenced per donor, approximately 20% of them non-productive. In addition to the first cohort of 500 to 850 subjects, a separate validation cohort of under 150 different subjects was used. The T cell repertoires of under 750 subjects were profiled by immunosequencing and related to cytomegalovirus serostatus. About 330 gigabases of sequencing data and around 88 million unique TCR sequences made up an early release that covered 500 to 650 HLA-typed donors. The number of typed donors differed by locus: roughly 629-630 for A, B, C, DRB1 and DQB1; approximately 520 for DQA1; fewer than 610 for DPA1; and some 470 for DPB1. All discovery cohort repertoires had been generated on a single sequencing platform. Points the paper makes about the study in general: Some 16 rarely observed V segments, including chromosome 9 orphons, were excluded from the earlier analysis of some 590 of the donors because counts were too low. In a later analysis, several top co-occurrence clusters were reported to appear linked to parvovirus B19, influenza, CMV and Epstein-Barr virus. Immune exposure information for the cohort was limited to CMV serostatus. A further reported finding was that TCR beta sequences accurately predicted the HLA-A and HLA-B alleles for most subjects in the first cohort. In vitro tests confirmed that a few of the cytomegalovirus-associated TCR beta chains recognize cytomegalovirus antigens. A group of highly shared sequence variants was considered likely to be a technical artifact of the sequencing pipeline. Strong co-occurrence of HLA alleles, especially DR and DQ, made assigning TCR associations to individual alleles difficult. V-gene and J-gene trimming of TCR beta chains was associated with a missense DCLRE1C variant in a later genetic analysis, and the association was replicated in an independent cohort. In the study, approximately 150 TCR beta chains were listed as associated with cytomegalovirus. Correlated functional status among segregating V segments might be attributable to linkage disequilibrium, but an unknown experimental factor could not be ruled out. Specific HLA alleles were associated with 18,000 or so TCR beta sequences at a false discovery rate of 0.05 in a later analysis. Because HLA typing was missing for some donors at each locus, association tests included only the typed subset. In both the original and validation cohorts, the classifier was reported to diagnose cytomegalovirus status with high specificity and sensitivity. Most TCR sequences were observed very rarely across donors, whereas some public TCRs were present in many individuals. According to a later analysis, most CMV-associated TCR beta chains appeared to be HLA-restricted, and the HLA associations seemed to be driven largely by CMV exposure. The presence/absence analyses assumed that sequencing depth was roughly uniform across donors, and that assumption may not be true. According to the authors, the approach could potentially be generalized to other disease states and immunological phenotypes. In a later analysis, HLA-associated TCR beta chains were found to be more clonally expanded and to have lower generation probabilities than equally common non-associated chains. Only TCR beta chains were sequenced in this cohort, and the absence of alpha or paired-chain data limited detectable features. A later genetic analysis reported fewer N-insertions in productive TCRs among donors in an Asian-associated ancestry cluster than the roughly 640-donor mean. In a later analysis, TCR association rates were found to vary across HLA loci, with the most associated TCRs seen for DRB1 alleles and the fewest for HLA-C alleles. An earlier analysis of approximately 600 of the donors showed that most TCR beta V segments appeared in productive rearrangements either about 87% or about 30% of the time, which broadly matched IMGT annotations.

Receptor amplification or capture employed the immunoSEQ multiplex PCR assay. For the multiplex PCR, a mixture combining 60 forward primers for TCR Vbeta segments and 13 reverse primers for TCR Jbeta segments was used. Amplification of the CDR3 region of rearranged TCR beta genes was performed with a multiplex PCR assay on genomic DNA. On the Illumina HiSeq System, the amplified TCR beta libraries were sequenced as 87-base-pair reads. Per the original workflow: A later analysis counted 75 million to 100 million unique TCR beta chains across the 650 to 700 repertoires, and 9 million to 14 million of these chains were shared by at least two donors. Raw reads were error-corrected and collapsed into unique sequences with a nearest-neighbor algorithm that merged closely related sequences to remove PCR and sequencing errors. Alignment of CDR3 sequences to IMGT reference sequences was used to assign V, D and J gene segments. For a sequence to be retained, at least a six-nucleotide match to both a V gene segment and a J gene segment was required. A rearrangement counted as productive if the CDR3 had no stop codons and remained in frame with V and J, and every other rearrangement counted as non-productive. Following IMGT convention, CDR3 was defined as the stretch from the second conserved V-encoded cysteine up to the conserved J-encoded phenylalanine. The earlier analysis of about 560 of the donors excluded any sequence lacking an unambiguous match to a single V gene segment. In an earlier analysis of several hundred of the donors, V segments were called functional above 56.7% productive rearrangements and were called segregating when the between-donor standard deviation exceeded 5%. To diagnose cytomegalovirus status from the catalog of TCR beta chain sequences, a statistical classification framework was built. V and J gene assignment, in a later analysis, came from comparing TCR nucleotide sequences with IMGT/GENE-DB human TR gene sequences. In a later analysis, CDR3 sequences and most-parsimonious VDJ recombination scenarios were assigned using the TCRdist pipeline. A later analysis defined each TCR beta chain by its CDR3 amino acid sequence plus V-gene family, and excluded reads lacking a unique V-gene family. A later analysis removed 500 to 600 highly shared, low-generation-probability nucleotide sequences to deal with suspected cross-contamination and a sequencing artifact. In a later analysis, a clonal expansion index for each public chain was calculated from normalized within-repertoire ranks of inferred template counts. In a later analysis, generation probabilities were computed using a VDJ recombination model fitted to out-of-frame rearrangements, and the results were checked against IGoR. A later analysis scored TCR-TCR, TCR-HLA and TCR-CMV co-occurrence with hypergeometric tests, applying a repertoire-size bias correction to TCR pairs. In a later analysis, false discovery rates were estimated by permuting HLA or CMV assignments 20 times. In a later analysis, co-occurring TCRs were grouped using DBSCAN, with TCRdist sequence similarity added in when clustering inside HLA-allele-positive subsets. For co-occurrence clustering, repertoires with fewer than 30,000 or more than 120,000 public chains were excluded, along with about five repertoires with anomalous nucleotide sharing. TCRdb took over this immuneACCESS table, retaining in-frame rearrangements with V and J assigned. Such tables are incomplete; in checked studies, under half of the missing clones stem from an unresolved V gene, and the remainder is unexplained. That table gives V, J and clone size, and the DNA gave D and trimming. Within this sample are around 170,000 clones, with over 70% of them counted one time only. The ten largest account for 6.5% to 8.5% of the sample.

In total, approximately 690 healthy bone marrow donors made up the cohort. All cohort members were sampled while nominally healthy, although unrecorded immune exposures were likely present. The donor was CMV seropositive and was included in the group of 290 or so seropositive cohort members. A peripheral blood sample was provided by each donor, and peripheral blood mononuclear cells were used for TCR beta sequencing. The Qiagen DNeasy Blood Extraction Kit was used to extract genomic DNA from the blood cell samples. A note on this clone: Its antigen is not yet known. No base quality information exists; no much larger clone differs at one position.

Sample: PBMCs. The TCR originated in a woman between 35 and 50 years old in good health and CMV-seropositive.

The nucleotide sequence reads as follows: TGTGCCAGCAGCTTTGAAGCAGGGGGCGTGGGTGGCTACACCTTC. Its protein is CASSFEAGGVGGYTF. The rearranged segments are TRBV7-9 and TRBJ1-2; TRBD1 aligns with 8 central bases. CDR1 is given as SEHNR and CDR2 as FQNEAQ, both from the germline V gene (reference sequence). The CDR3 spans 15 residues, from the cysteine through the phenylalanine. Only the CDR3 portion is preserved as DNA: 45 bases, with reading frame beginning at the first base. The junction shows trimming of 3 bases on V and 7 bases on J, and the gene matches do not reach 10 bases of it.